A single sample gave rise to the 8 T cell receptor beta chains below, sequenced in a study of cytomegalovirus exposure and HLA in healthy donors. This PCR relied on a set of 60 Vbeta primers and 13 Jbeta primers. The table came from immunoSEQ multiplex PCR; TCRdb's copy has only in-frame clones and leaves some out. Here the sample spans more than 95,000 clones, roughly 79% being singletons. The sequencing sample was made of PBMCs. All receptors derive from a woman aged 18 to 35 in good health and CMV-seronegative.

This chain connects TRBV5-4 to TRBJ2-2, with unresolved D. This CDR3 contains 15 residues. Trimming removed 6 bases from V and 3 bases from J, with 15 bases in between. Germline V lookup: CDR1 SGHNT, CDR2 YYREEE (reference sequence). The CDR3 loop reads CASTTRQADTGELFF. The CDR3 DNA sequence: TGTGCCAGCACCACCCGACAAGCCGACACCGGGGAGCTGTTTTTT.

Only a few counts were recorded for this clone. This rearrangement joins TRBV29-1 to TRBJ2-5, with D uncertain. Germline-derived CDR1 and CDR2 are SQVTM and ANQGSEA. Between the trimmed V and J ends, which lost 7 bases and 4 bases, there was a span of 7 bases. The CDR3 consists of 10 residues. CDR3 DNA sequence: TGCAGCGGCGGCAGAGAGACCCAGTACTTC. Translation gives CSGGRETQYF.

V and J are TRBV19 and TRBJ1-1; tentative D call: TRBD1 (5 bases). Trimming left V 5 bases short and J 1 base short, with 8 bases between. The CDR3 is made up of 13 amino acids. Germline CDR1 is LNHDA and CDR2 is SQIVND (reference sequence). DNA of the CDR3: TGTGCCAGTAGTCAGGGAAGGAACACTGAAGCTTTCTTT. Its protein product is CASSQGRNTEAFF.

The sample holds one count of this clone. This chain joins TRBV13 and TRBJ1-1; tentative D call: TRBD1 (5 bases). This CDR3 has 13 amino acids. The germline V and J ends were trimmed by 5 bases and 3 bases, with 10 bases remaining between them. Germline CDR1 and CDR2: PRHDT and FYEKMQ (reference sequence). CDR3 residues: CASSPDRHTEAFF. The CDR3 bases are TGTGCCAGCAGCCCAGACAGACACACTGAAGCTTTCTTT.

The CDR3 region has the DNA TGTGCCAGCAGCAGTGAAACTTCCTACGGCTATGGCTACACCTTC. Translating it yields CASSSETSYGYGYTF. The J gene is TRBJ1-2, the V gene TRBV7-9; D not resolved. This CDR3 has 15 amino acids. V lost 5 bases and J 4 bases, leaving 17 bases between the germline ends. CDR1 SEHNR and CDR2 FQNEAQ come from the germline V gene (reference sequence).

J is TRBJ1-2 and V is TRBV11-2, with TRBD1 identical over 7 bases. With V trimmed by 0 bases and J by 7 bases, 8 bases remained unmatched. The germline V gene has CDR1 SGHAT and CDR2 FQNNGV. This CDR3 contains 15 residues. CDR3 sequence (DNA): TGTGCCAGCAGCTTAGACCTGGGACAGACCATTGGCTACACCTTC. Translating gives CASSLDLGQTIGYTF.

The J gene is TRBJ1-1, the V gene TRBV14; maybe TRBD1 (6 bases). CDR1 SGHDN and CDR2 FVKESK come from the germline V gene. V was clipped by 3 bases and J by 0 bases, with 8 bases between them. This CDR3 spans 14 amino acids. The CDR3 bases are TGTGCCAGCAGCCACAGGGGTATGAACACTGAAGCTTTCTTT. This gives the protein CASSHRGMNTEAFF.

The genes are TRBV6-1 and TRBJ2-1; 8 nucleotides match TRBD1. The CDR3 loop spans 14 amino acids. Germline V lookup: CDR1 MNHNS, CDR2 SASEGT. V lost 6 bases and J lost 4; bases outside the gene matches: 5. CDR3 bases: TGTGCCAGCAGAGCCGGGACAGGATACAATGAGCAGTTCTTC. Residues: CASRAGTGYNEQFF.